These T cell receptor beta chains were read from a single sample in a study of CD8+ T cells in alopecia areata. Sequencing was performed with immunoSEQ multiplex PCR; in TCRdb, only in-frame clones are kept and a portion is missing. The data contain about 200,000 clones, roughly 60% of them singletons. The sample here was CD4+ T cells sorted from blood, taken at week 24, from a patient treated with tofacitinib. These receptors all stem from a human donor with alopecia areata. CDR3s include the opening cysteine and the closing phenylalanine or tryptophan. D genes are given only for firm matches. Size values are once, few and many counts, or a class for expanded clones, and some rows have none.

-	TRBV18	TRBJ1-6	-	16	TGTGCCAGCTCAGCGAGAAGGGGGGCACATAATTCACCCCTCCACTTT	CASSARRGAHNSPLHF
-	TRBV29-1	TRBJ2-6	-	17	TGCAGCGTTGTTCTAGGACAGTCCTTCTCTGGGGCCAACGTCCTGACTTTC	CSVVLGQSFSGANVLTF
TRBD2	TRBV4-3	TRBJ2-5	-	16	TGCGCCAGCAGCCAAAGCGTCGGGGGGGCAGGGGAGACCCAGTACTTC	CASSQSVGGAGETQYF
TRBD2	TRBV5-4	TRBJ2-1	few	17	TGTGCCAGCAGCTTGGTGTCTAGCGGGGGGACCGCACATGAGCAGTTCTTC	CASSLVSSGGTAHEQFF
TRBD1	TRBV29-1	TRBJ1-2	-	16	TGCAGCGCCTGGGGAGGGACAGAACCCTTTAACTATGGCTACACCTTC	CSAWGGTEPFNYGYTF
TRBD1	TRBV27	TRBJ1-6	-	16	TGTGCCAGCAGTTTGGCCCCGACAGGGGATAATTCACCCCTCCACTTT	CASSLAPTGDNSPLHF
-	TRBV30	TRBJ1-2	-	16	TGTGCCTGGAGTGTATCAGGGTATGGGGACTATGGTGGCTACACCTTC	CAWSVSGYGDYGGYTF
-	TRBV6-5	TRBJ2-7	-	13	TGTGCCAGCAGCTACGGGACTCTGGGCGAGCAGTACTTC	CASSYGTLGEQYF
-	TRBV30	TRBJ2-1	-	14	TGTGCCTTGGTCCGAAGAGCGGGTTCAAATGAGCAGTTCTTC	CALVRRAGSNEQFF
-	TRBV7-9	TRBJ2-5	-	15	TGTGCCAGCAGCATTCAGGGTCACGCTCTGGAGACCCAGTACTTC	CASSIQGHALETQYF
TRBD1	TRBV7-2	TRBJ1-2	-	14	TGTGCCAGCAGCCGTGGGACAGGGTGGAATGGCTACACCTTC	CASSRGTGWNGYTF
-	TRBV9	TRBJ2-3	-	15	TGTGCCAGCAGCGTTACAGGGATGGCCACAGATACGCAGTATTTT	CASSVTGMATDTQYF
TRBD2	TRBV4-1	TRBJ2-3	-	17	TGCGCCAGCAGCCAAGATCGGAATAGCGGGAGACCAGATACGCAGTATTTT	CASSQDRNSGRPDTQYF
TRBD1	TRBV30	TRBJ1-1	few	12	TGTGCCTCGGGACAGATGAACACTGAAGCTTTCTTT	CASGQMNTEAFF
-	TRBV9	TRBJ2-5	-	15	TGTGCCAGCAGCGCGTCCCACGGGACCAAAGAGACCCAGTACTTC	CASSASHGTKETQYF
-	TRBV10-3	TRBJ1-2	-	12	TGTGCCATCGGAGGGGATAAGGCTGGCTACACCTTC	CAIGGDKAGYTF
-	TRBV2	TRBJ1-5	-	13	TGTGCCAGCACTCGGCAGTCGGACCAGCCCCAGCATTTT	CASTRQSDQPQHF
TRBD2	TRBV6-6	TRBJ2-7	-	13	TGTGCCAGCAGCGGACTAGCGGAGTACGAGCAGTACTTC	CASSGLAEYEQYF
-	TRBV9	TRBJ2-3	-	15	TGTGCCAGCAGCGTAGGGGGCCAGGCCACAGATACGCAGTATTTT	CASSVGGQATDTQYF
-	TRBV6-5	TRBJ2-1	-	13	TGTGCCAGCTGGCGGAGCTCCTACAATGAGCAGTTCTTC	CASWRSSYNEQFF
-	TRBV2	TRBJ2-1	-	13	TGTGCCAGCAGGGCCTACACCAACAATGAGCAGTTCTTC	CASRAYTNNEQFF
-	TRBV6-5	TRBJ2-2	-	13	TGTGCCAGCATGCTGCAGAACACCGGGGAGCTGTTTTTT	CASMLQNTGELFF
-	TRBV4-1	TRBJ2-7	-	12	TGCGCCAGCAGCCAGCCCTTCCGCGAGCAGTACTTC	CASSQPFREQYF
-	TRBV5-4	TRBJ2-4	-	14	TGTGCCAGCAGCTTGGGCGGAGAGGAAAACATTCAGTACTTC	CASSLGGEENIQYF
TRBD1	TRBV29-1	TRBJ1-2	few	14	TGCAGCGCTCGGGGACAGAGCCTTAAGAATGGCTACACCTTC	CSARGQSLKNGYTF
-	TRBV28	TRBJ2-7	-	14	TGTGCCAGCAGTTTTATTGTCAGGGACTACGAGCAGTACTTC	CASSFIVRDYEQYF